This T cell receptor beta chain was obtained from a study of human T cells and chemical hapten exposure. TCRdb itself ran the RACE reads through MiXCR, one entry per CDR3 protein. In the table there are about 82,000 distinct CDR3 sequences, around 13% of which are singletons. Documented time point: patch test 3, about 24 weeks after DPC sensitization. Treatment noted: therapeutic diphenylcyclopropenone sensitization with weekly scalp DPC. This TCR came from a woman in her forties or fifties with alopecia areata. Some clones in this sample may be carry-over from other donors' samples. This material consisted of whole blood, taken in connection with sensitization to the hapten diphenylcyclopropenone (DPC).

The CDR3 DNA follows: TGCGCCAGCAGCCCTGGACAGGGGGCCTACGAGCAGTACTTC. This sequence encodes CASSPGQGAYEQYF. J is TRBJ2-7 and V is TRBV5-1; 10 bases line up with TRBD1. The V gene's germline CDR1 is SGHRS and CDR2 YFSETQ. The CDR3 is made up of 14 amino acids. J gave up 2 bases and V 4 bases, and 3 bases lay outside the gene matches.